This TCR beta chain was found in a study of tumor-infiltrating lymphocytes in primary liver carcinoma (dated by TCRdb to 2015 to 2018). Describing the broader study: Surgical resection was performed in China between 2015 and early 2016 on about 5 patients with histopathologically diagnosed primary liver carcinoma. Hepatocellular carcinoma (four) or combined HCC and intrahepatic cholangiocarcinoma (one) was present in the five patients, who were three men and two women aged 30 to 69 years. Tumors of the five patients were stage T1-T3 N0M0 with maximum diameters of roughly 4.2 to 11 cm. Samples yielded roughly 3.65 to 7.5 million productive TCRbeta reads; read depth did not differ significantly between tissue types. Across five regions of each liver tumor, along with adjacent normal tissue and blood, the study brought together TCRbeta repertoire sequencing, expression microarrays and whole-exome sequencing. TCRbeta repertoire sequencing covered 35 specimens from 5 patients: around 25 tumor regions, 5 adjacent noncancerous liver tissues and 5 peripheral blood samples. Technical replicate repertoires showed high reproducibility, with mean shared-clone rates about 0.86 and correlation coefficients above 0.95.

A constant-region primer and ProtoScript II reverse transcriptase were used to reverse-transcribe TCRbeta-specific cDNA from approximately 550 ng total RNA. TCRbeta libraries were built with three nested multiplex PCR rounds, a slightly modified ARM-PCR procedure. Each of the first two PCR rounds ran for approximately 11 cycles and used multiplex TRBV1-TRBV30 forward primers together with a Cbeta reverse primer. Sample barcodes and Illumina adapters were attached in a final 25-cycle PCR using Deep VentR polymerase. Before sequencing, amplicons between 200 and 500 bp were purified from gel using a QIAquick gel extraction kit. An Illumina HiSeq 2500 was used to sequence the TCRbeta amplicons with 250-bp paired-end reads. The authors' pipeline ran thus. Reads were quality-trimmed with Trimmomatic v0.33, and paired reads were merged with FLASH v1.2.11 to recover full CDR3 sequences. V, D and J germline segments were assigned to the rearranged TCRbeta sequences by MiGEC v1.2.1b. Clonotype statistics and Shannon-Wiener diversity indices were calculated with VDJtools v1.0.0. To cut down on sampling bias, every analysis after diversity analysis relied on just the 250 most abundant clonotypes from each sample. In TCRdb, the public reads were trimmed at Q25 with fastp and aligned with MiXCR, with productive beta chains retained. Entries that share a CDR3 protein sequence are merged under the most common genes and DNA. The V and J calls reflect TCRdb's pipeline rather than the authors' work. The sample table records about 200,000 distinct CDR3 sequences; less than 75% of these occur just once. The ten most abundant clones make up around 7.1% of the sample.

Blood RNA was extracted from unsorted whole blood with TRIzol reagent; germline DNA came from the DNeasy Blood & Tissue kit. At the time of sampling, the patients were treatment-naive and had chronic HBV infection. Before surgery, approximately 4 milliliters of peripheral blood were drawn into K2EDTA tubes. This clonotype has ten or more counts. The specificity of this receptor is unknown. No clone much larger than this one lies a single base away; base qualities are absent. Study-wide findings and limitations: The top 250 clones made up a significantly larger repertoire fraction in tumors than in blood (p = 0.039). Repertoire overlap was higher between tumor regions (mean about 35%) than tumor-adjacent (17%) or tumor-blood (about 14%) pairs, consistent with antigen-driven expansion. Only a few patients were included in the study, and the authors note that the findings should be validated in a larger study. Bulk unsorted samples precluded comparing CD4+ and CD8+ T cell repertoires. Because only the TCR beta chain was sequenced and unpaired alpha chains were not captured, true repertoire diversity is likely underestimated.

The germline V end is reduced by 7 bases and the J end by 7 bases; junction bases left unmatched: 8. There are 13 amino acids in the CDR3, from cysteine to phenylalanine inclusive. Only CDR3 DNA is held: 39 bases, read in frame from base 1. The germline V gene gives CDR1 as SQVTM and CDR2 as ANQGSEA. The chain joins TRBV29-1 to TRBJ2-2; 8 bases in between match TRBD1. The clonotype was recovered from a woman aged 55-70 years with primary liver carcinoma and hepatitis B virus infection. The sequenced sample was peripheral blood. The CDR3 corresponds to CSAMTGAGGELFF. The nucleotide sequence is given as TGCAGCGCTATGACAGGGGCAGGCGGGGAGCTGTTTTTT.